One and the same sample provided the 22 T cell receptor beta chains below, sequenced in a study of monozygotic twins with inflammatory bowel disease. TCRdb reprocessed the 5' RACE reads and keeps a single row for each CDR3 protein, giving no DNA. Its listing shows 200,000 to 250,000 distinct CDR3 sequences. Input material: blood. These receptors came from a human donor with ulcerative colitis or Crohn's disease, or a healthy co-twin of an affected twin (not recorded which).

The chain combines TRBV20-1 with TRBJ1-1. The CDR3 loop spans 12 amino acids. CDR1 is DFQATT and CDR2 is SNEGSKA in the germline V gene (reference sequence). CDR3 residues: CSAPPRGTEAFF.

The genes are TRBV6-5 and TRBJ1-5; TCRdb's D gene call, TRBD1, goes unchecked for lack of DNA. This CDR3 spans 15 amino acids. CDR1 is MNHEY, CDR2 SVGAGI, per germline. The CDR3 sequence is CASSYSGDRNQPQHF.

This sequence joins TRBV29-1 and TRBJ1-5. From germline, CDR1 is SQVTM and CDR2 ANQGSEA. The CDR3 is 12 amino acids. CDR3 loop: CSVANFNQPQHF.

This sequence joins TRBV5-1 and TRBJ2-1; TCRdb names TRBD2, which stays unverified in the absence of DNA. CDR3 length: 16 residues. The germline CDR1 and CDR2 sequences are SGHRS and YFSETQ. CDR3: CASSFISGGATNEQFF. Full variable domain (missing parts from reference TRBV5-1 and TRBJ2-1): KAGVTQTPRYLIKTRGQQVTLSCSPISGHRSVSWYQQTPGQGLQFLFEYFSETQRNKGNFPGRFSGRQFSNSRSEMNVSTLELGDSALYLCASSFISGGATNEQFFGPGTRLTVL.

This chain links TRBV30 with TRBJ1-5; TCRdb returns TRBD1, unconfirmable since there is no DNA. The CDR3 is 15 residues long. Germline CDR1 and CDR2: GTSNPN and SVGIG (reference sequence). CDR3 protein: CAWSRRQGIFQPQHF.

The CDR3 is CASSLDSGQPQHF. The gene calls are TRBV5-1 and TRBJ1-5. Germline V gene lookup returns CDR1 SGHRS and CDR2 YFSETQ. The CDR3 extends over 13 amino acids.

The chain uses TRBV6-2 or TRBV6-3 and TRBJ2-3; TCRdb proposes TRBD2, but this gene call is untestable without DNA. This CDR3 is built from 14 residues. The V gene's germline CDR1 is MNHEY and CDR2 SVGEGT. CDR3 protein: CASNEGLNTDTQYF.

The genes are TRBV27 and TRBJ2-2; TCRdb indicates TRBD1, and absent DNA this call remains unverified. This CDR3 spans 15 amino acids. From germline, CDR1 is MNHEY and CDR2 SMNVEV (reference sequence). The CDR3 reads CASSLWGSMTGELFF.

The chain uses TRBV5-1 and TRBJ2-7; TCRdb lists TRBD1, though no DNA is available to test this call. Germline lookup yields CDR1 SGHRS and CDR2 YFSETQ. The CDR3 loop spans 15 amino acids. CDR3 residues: CASSLNDDRDNEQYF.

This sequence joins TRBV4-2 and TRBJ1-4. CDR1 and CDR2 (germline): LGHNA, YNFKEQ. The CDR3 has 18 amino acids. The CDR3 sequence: CASSPGHSRGSVDEKLFF.

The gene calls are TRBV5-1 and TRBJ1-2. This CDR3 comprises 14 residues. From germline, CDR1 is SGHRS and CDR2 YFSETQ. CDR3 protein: CASSLYVGLEGYTF. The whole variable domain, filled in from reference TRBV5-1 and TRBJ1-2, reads KAGVTQTPRYLIKTRGQQVTLSCSPISGHRSVSWYQQTPGQGLQFLFEYFSETQRNKGNFPGRFSGRQFSNSRSEMNVSTLELGDSALYLCASSLYVGLEGYTFGSGTRLTVV.

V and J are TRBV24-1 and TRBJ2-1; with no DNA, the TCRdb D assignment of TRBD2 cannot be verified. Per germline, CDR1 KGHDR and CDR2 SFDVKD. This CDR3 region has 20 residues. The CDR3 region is CATSGVGGVTHPSLSGEQFF.

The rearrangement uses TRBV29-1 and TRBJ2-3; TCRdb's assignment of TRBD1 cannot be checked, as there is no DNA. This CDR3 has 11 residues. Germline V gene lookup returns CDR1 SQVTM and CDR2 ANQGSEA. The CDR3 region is CSVEVAHTQYF.

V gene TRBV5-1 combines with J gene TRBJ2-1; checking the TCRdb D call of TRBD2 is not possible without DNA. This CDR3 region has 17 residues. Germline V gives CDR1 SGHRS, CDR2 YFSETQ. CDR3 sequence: CASSLIGDSPPENEQFF.

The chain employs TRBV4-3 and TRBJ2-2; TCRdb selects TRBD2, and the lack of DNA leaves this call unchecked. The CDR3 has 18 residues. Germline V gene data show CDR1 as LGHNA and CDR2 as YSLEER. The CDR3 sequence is CASSQDRGLAGGSGELFF.

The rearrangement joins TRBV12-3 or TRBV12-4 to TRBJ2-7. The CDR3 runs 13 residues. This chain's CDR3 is CASRSSGGYEQYF.

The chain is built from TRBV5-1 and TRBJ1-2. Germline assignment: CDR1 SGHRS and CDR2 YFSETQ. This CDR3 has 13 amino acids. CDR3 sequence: CASSSDGVYGYTF.

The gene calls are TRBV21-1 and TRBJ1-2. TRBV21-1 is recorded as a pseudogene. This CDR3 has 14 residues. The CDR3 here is CASSKMTDNYGYTF.

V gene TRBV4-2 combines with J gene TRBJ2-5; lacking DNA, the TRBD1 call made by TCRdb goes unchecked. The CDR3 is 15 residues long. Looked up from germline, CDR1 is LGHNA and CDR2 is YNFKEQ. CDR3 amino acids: CASSQGELPEETQYF.

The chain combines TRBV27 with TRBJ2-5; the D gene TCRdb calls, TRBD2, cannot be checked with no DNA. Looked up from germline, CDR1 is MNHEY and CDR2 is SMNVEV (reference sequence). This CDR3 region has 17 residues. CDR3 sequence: CASSFLAGGPIQETQYF.

The CDR3 sequence: CASRREGDYEQYF. V is TRBV6-1 and J is TRBJ2-7; TCRdb proposes TRBD1, but this gene call is untestable without DNA. The CDR3 contains 13 residues. Germline CDR1 reads MNHNS; CDR2 reads SASEGT.

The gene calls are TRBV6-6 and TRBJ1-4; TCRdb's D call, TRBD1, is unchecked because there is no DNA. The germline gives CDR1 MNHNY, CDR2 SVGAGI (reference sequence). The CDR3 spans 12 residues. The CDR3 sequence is CASRQGDEKLFF.